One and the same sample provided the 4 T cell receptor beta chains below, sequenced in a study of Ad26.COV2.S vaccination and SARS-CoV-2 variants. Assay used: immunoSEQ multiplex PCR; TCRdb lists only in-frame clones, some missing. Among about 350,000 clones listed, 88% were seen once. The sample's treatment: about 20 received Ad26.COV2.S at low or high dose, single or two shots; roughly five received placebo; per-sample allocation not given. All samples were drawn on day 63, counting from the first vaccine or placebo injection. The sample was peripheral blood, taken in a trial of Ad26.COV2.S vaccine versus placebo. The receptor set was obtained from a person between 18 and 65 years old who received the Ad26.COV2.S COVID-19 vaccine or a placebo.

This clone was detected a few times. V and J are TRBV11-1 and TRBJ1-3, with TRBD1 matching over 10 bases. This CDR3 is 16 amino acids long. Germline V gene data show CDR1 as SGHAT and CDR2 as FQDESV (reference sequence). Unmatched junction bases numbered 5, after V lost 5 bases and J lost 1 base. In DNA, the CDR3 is TGTGCCAGCAGCCCACCGGGACAGGGGTCTGGAAACACCATATATTTT. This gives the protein CASSPPGQGSGNTIYF. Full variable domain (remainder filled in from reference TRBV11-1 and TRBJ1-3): EAEVAQSPRYKITEKSQAVAFWCDPISGHATLYWYRQILGQGPELLVQFQDESVVDDSQLPKDRFSAERLKGVDSTLKIQPAELGDSAMYLCASSPPGQGSGNTIYFGEGSWLTVV.

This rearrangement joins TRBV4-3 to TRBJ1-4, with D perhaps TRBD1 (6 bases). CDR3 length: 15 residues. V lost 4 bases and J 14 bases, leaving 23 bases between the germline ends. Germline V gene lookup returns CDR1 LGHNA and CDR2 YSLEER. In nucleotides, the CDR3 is TGCGCCAGCAGCCCAGATGGTCAGGGCGGGGGCCCCCTGTTTTTT. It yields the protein CASSPDGQGGGPLFF.

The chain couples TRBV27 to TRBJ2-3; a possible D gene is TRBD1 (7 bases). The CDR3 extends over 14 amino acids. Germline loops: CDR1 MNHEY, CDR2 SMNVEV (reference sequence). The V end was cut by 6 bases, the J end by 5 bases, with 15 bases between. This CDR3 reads CASRMQGGGDTQYF. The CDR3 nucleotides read TGTGCCAGCAGGATGCAGGGGGGAGGAGATACGCAGTATTTT.

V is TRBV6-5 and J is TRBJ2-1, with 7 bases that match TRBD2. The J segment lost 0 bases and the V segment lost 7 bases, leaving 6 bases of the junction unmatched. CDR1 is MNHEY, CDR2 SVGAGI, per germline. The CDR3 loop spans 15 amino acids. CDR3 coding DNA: TGTGCCAGCACCCGCCCGGGGGGCTCCTACAATGAGCAGTTCTTC. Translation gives CASTRPGGSYNEQFF.